The present T cell receptor beta chain was sequenced within a study of blood T cell repertoires in COVID-19. CDR3 length equals 14 residues. Germline-derived CDR1 and CDR2 are LGHNA and YNFKEQ. The V gene end was trimmed by 0 bases and the J gene end by 8 bases; junction bases not matched to a gene: 4. Here immunoSEQ multiplex PCR was the method, and the copy in TCRdb shows in-frame clones only, minus some. The sample yields fewer than 70,000 clones, about 90% seen once. The V gene is TRBV4-2, the J gene TRBJ1-2; 9 nucleotides match TRBD1. The TCR was taken from a human donor in a cohort sampled during active COVID-19. Sample: peripheral blood. CDR3 coding DNA: TGTGCCAGCAGCCAAGATCGGACAGGGGTCGGCTACACCTTC. It specifies CASSQDRTGVGYTF.